This T cell receptor beta chain was sequenced for a study of spatial heterogeneity in lung cancer. Whole-study findings and limits: The study found that expanded intratumoral alpha and beta TCR counts tracked tumor mutation counts.

Single TCR cDNA molecules each had their own unique molecular identifier. TCRdb re-called the 5' RACE reads with MiXCR, one entry per CDR3 protein. The table includes approximately 17,000 distinct CDR3 sequences, under 10% detected once. Regarding time point: sample taken at primary tumor resection. Trimming removed 4 bases from V and 3 bases from J; junction bases left unmatched: 8. There are 17 residues in the CDR3. Germline CDR1 is SGHRS and CDR2 is YFSETQ. In the case of this clonotype: The antigen is unknown.

The V gene is TRBV5-1, the J gene TRBJ2-3; 13 bases are a match to TRBD2. The origin of this receptor is a male donor with early-stage non-small cell lung cancer. The sample in question was lung tumor tissue, obtained at surgery. CDR3 DNA: TGCGCCAGCAGCAGACTAGCGGGGGGAGGGGTTACAGATACGCAGTATTTT. Its protein product is CASSRLAGGGVTDTQYF.